The 14 T cell receptor beta chains in this list originate from one sample, sequenced in a study of shared clonotypes between healthy human individuals. The repertoire was sequenced with immunoSEQ multiplex PCR; TCRdb's copy has only in-frame clones and lacks some. This sample has millions of clones, with around nine tenths found just once. Material: naive CD4+ T cells sorted from blood. Subset denoted: CD45RA+ positively selected. The receptors stem from a man younger than 35 in good health.

The chain carries TRBV7-9 and TRBJ1-2; D gene uncertain. Per germline, CDR1 SEHNR and CDR2 FQNEAQ (reference sequence). The CDR3 contains 15 residues. The germline V and J ends were trimmed by 2 bases and 4 bases, with 14 bases remaining between them. The CDR3 DNA reads TGTGCCAGCAGCTTAATGGTGGGAGGATCCTATGGCTACACCTTC. Translation gives CASSLMVGGSYGYTF.

J is TRBJ2-5 and V is TRBV2; TRBD1 matches 7 bases. The V and J ends lost 10 bases and 3 bases, in that order; junction bases with no gene match: 2. This CDR3 has 11 amino acids. Germline CDR1 is SNHLY and CDR2 is FYNNEI. CDR3 region: CATTGEETQYF. In nucleotides, the CDR3 is TGTGCCACCACAGGGGAAGAGACCCAGTACTTC. Looking up the rest from reference TRBV2 and TRBJ2-5 gives the full variable domain: EPEVTQTPSHQVTQMGQEVILRCVPISNHLYFYWYRQILGQKVEFLVSFYNNEISEKSEIFDDQFSVERPDGSNFTLKIRSTKLEDSAMYFCATTGEETQYFGPGTRLLVL.

In this sample, this clone turned up a few times. The gene calls are TRBV6-5 and TRBJ1-2; D is unresolved. The CDR3 length is 15 residues. The V gene lost 0 bases and the J gene lost 3 bases, with 11 bases spanning the gap. Germline assignment: CDR1 MNHEY and CDR2 SVGAGI. CDR3 in amino acids: CASSYSGPGYYGYTF. In DNA form, the CDR3 reads TGTGCCAGCAGTTACTCGGGTCCGGGGTACTATGGCTACACCTTC.

The chain employs TRBV2 and TRBJ2-7; 9 bases line up with TRBD2. Germline V gives CDR1 SNHLY, CDR2 FYNNEI. Losses at the gene ends were 4 bases for V and 2 bases for J; bases not matched to a gene: 6. The CDR3 contains 15 residues. CDR3 in amino acids: CASSVARGGAYEQYF. CDR3 in DNA: TGTGCCAGCAGTGTGGCTCGCGGGGGGGCCTACGAGCAGTACTTC.

This rearrangement joins TRBV4-1 to TRBJ1-2; D ambiguous. The V and J ends lost 1 base and 9 bases respectively, with 18 bases between them. The CDR3 length is 15 residues. Germline V gene lookup returns CDR1 MGHRA and CDR2 YSYEKL. CDR3 sequence (DNA): TGCGCCAGCAGCCAAGGAGGTGAACTCTCGTCCAGCTACACCTTC. This encodes CASSQGGELSSSYTF.

J is TRBJ1-6 and V is TRBV28; D perhaps matches TRBD1 (5 bases). The CDR3 sequence is 15 residues long. Germline V gene data show CDR1 as MDHEN and CDR2 as SYDVKM. V was trimmed by 6 bases and J by 5 bases, leaving 14 bases between them. The CDR3 here is CASRPAWGNNSPLHF. The DNA for the CDR3 is TGTGCCAGCAGGCCCGCCTGGGGGAATAATTCACCCCTCCACTTT.

This chain uses TRBV7-3 with TRBJ2-2, with TRBD2 identical over 11 bases. The V segment lost 5 bases and the J segment 3 bases; nucleotides outside the gene matches: 8. Germline V gives CDR1 SGHTA, CDR2 FQGTGA. The CDR3 extends over 17 amino acids. The CDR3 sequence: CASSIASGGPDTGELFF. CDR3 in DNA: TGTGCCAGCAGCATTGCTAGCGGGGGGCCTGACACCGGGGAGCTGTTTTTT.

DNA for the CDR3: TGTGCCAGCAGTACCTCAGGGAGTCTACCTGGAAACACCATATATTTT. As protein: CASSTSGSLPGNTIYF. The chain combines TRBV28 with TRBJ1-3, with D perhaps TRBD1 (5 bases). V was clipped by 5 bases and J by 2 bases, with 16 bases between them. The CDR3 covers 16 residues. Per germline, CDR1 MDHEN and CDR2 SYDVKM.

Concerning this clone: This may come from a read error, since a much larger clone is one base off. V is TRBV5-6 and J is TRBJ2-3; unclear D gene. The CDR3 has 11 residues. V was pared by 2 bases and J by 4 bases, with 2 bases between. Germline V CDR1 and CDR2: SGHDT, YYEEEE. This CDR3 reads CASSFADTQYF. The CDR3 nucleotides read TGTGCCAGCAGCTTCGCAGATACGCAGTATTTT.

This clone is a singleton in its sample. The chain couples TRBV2 to TRBJ2-1; D possibly corresponds to TRBD1 (6 bases). V lost 6 bases and J 1 base, leaving 10 bases between the germline ends. Germline V gene lookup returns CDR1 SNHLY and CDR2 FYNNEI. The CDR3 has 14 residues. The CDR3 DNA is TGTGCCAGCAGGGGGGCTCTTTCCTACAATGAGCAGTTCTTC. This codes for CASRGALSYNEQFF.

This chain links TRBV6-1 with TRBJ2-3; no definite D call. V was shortened by 2 bases and J by 2 bases, with 14 bases between the two germline ends. The CDR3 consists of 16 residues. CDR1 is MNHNS, CDR2 SASEGT, per germline. CDR3 amino acids: CASSESGGQATDTQYF. The CDR3 bases are TGTGCCAGCAGTGAAAGTGGTGGGCAGGCCACAGATACGCAGTATTTT.

J is TRBJ2-6 and V is TRBV9; D unresolved. V was pared by 4 bases and J by 0 bases, with 17 bases between. The CDR3 extends over 18 amino acids. CDR1 is SGDLS and CDR2 is YYNGEE in the germline V gene. The CDR3 is CASSTGRTMISGANVLTF. CDR3 coding DNA: TGTGCCAGCAGCACGGGCAGGACGATGATCTCTGGGGCCAACGTCCTGACTTTC.

CDR3: CASSYRAEPFF. The CDR3 DNA sequence: TGCGCCAGCAGTTACAGGGCAGAACCTTTCTTT. The chain couples TRBV4-1 to TRBJ1-1; D possibly corresponds to TRBD1 (6 bases). The CDR3 contains 11 residues. The ends were cut back, 6 bases at V and 12 bases at J, with 14 bases in the middle. From germline, CDR1 is MGHRA and CDR2 YSYEKL.

The chain has TRBV10-3 and TRBJ2-1; D uncertain. CDR3 size: 15 residues. Germline V gene lookup returns CDR1 ENHRY and CDR2 SYGVKD. The V and J ends lost 6 bases and 0 bases respectively, with 12 bases between them. CDR3 sequence: CAISQQSGSYNEQFF. CDR3 DNA: TGTGCCATCAGCCAACAGAGTGGCTCCTACAATGAGCAGTTCTTC.